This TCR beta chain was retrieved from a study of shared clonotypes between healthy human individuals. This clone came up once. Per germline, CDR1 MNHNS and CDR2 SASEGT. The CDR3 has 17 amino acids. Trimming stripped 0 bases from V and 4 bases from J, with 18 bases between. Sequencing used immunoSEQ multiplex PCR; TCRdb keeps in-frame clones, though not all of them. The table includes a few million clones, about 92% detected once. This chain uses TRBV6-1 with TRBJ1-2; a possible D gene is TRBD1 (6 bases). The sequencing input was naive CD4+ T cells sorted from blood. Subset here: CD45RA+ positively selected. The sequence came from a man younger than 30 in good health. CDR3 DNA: TGTGCCAGCAGTGAAGCGGCTAGGGGGGCCCACGGCTATGGCTACACCTTC. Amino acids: CASSEAARGAHGYGYTF.